A single sample is the source of the 16 T cell receptor beta chains below, sequenced in a study of blood T cell repertoires in COVID-19. The protocol was immunoSEQ multiplex PCR, while the TCRdb copy is restricted to in-frame clones and leaves out a portion. The sample consists of roughly 90,000 clones, roughly 80% of them appearing once. Sequenced input: peripheral blood. These receptors came from a woman in her 70s with acute or convalescent COVID-19.

The rearrangement uses TRBV28 and TRBJ1-5; D may be TRBD1 (5 bases). This CDR3 has 16 amino acids. Germline-derived CDR1 and CDR2 are MDHEN and SYDVKM. The germline V and J ends were trimmed by 6 bases and 0 bases, with 15 bases remaining between them. The CDR3 region is CASSPGGGHSNQPQHF. Written as DNA, the CDR3 is TGTGCCAGCAGCCCCGGTGGTGGACATAGCAATCAGCCCCAGCATTTT.

The chain is built from TRBV7-9 and TRBJ1-2, with TRBD1 matching over 7 bases. The CDR3 length is 14 residues. V lost 3 bases, J lost 0 bases, and 1 base stayed unmatched. CDR1 is SEHNR and CDR2 is FQNEAQ in the germline V gene (reference sequence). The CDR3, as DNA: TGTGCCAGCAGCTTCGGGACAGCTAACTATGGCTACACCTTC. Translation gives CASSFGTANYGYTF.

The chain employs TRBV19 and TRBJ1-5; D remains unclear. CDR1 is LNHDA, CDR2 SQIVND, per germline (reference sequence). V lost 3 bases and J 2 bases, leaving 11 bases between the germline ends. The CDR3 covers 15 residues. CDR3 region: CASSMWASGNQPQHF. The CDR3 DNA reads as TGTGCCAGTAGTATGTGGGCGTCGGGCAATCAGCCCCAGCATTTT.

The V call is TRBV7-2, the J call TRBJ1-6; tentatively, D is TRBD1 (5 bases). Germline CDR1 SGHTA, CDR2 FQGNSA. The ends were cut back, 0 bases at V and 7 bases at J, with 10 bases in the middle. This CDR3 is built from 15 residues. In DNA form, the CDR3 reads TGTGCCAGCAGCTTAGCGGGGGGTATGAATTCACCCCTCCACTTT. Its protein product is CASSLAGGMNSPLHF.

This chain connects TRBV4-1 to TRBJ1-1, with 9 bases matching TRBD1. Germline V gives CDR1 MGHRA, CDR2 YSYEKL. J lost 5 bases, V lost 4 bases, and 14 bases had no gene match. CDR3 length: 17 residues. Here the CDR3 DNA reads TGCGCCAGCAGCCTACTGGACAGGGGCCTTGAGGATACTGAAGCTTTCTTT. It codes for CASSLLDRGLEDTEAFF.

This clone was recorded only once. The rearrangement links TRBV6-6 to TRBJ2-7; D call uncertain. CDR3 size: 14 residues. V was trimmed by 1 base and J by 3 bases, leaving 10 bases between them. The germline V gene has CDR1 MNHNY and CDR2 SVGAGI (reference sequence). The chain's CDR3 is CASSYLGVGYEQYF. The CDR3 coding sequence is TGTGCCAGCAGTTACTTGGGCGTGGGCTACGAGCAGTACTTC.

The CDR3 here is CASSLGSGVEDTQYF. DNA of the CDR3: TGTGCCAGCAGCTTAGGTAGCGGGGTTGAGGATACGCAGTATTTT. The J gene is TRBJ2-3, the V gene TRBV11-3, with TRBD2 identical over 8 bases. With V trimmed by 1 base and J by 6 bases, 6 bases remained unmatched. Germline CDR1 SGHNT, CDR2 YENEEA. The CDR3 is 15 residues long.

J is TRBJ1-1 and V is TRBV5-6; maybe TRBD1 (5 bases). V lost 3 bases and J 0 bases, leaving 21 bases between the germline ends. CDR3 length: 18 amino acids. Germline assignment: CDR1 SGHDT and CDR2 YYEEEE. The CDR3 DNA is TGTGCCAGCAGCTCCGTGGGGGGGAGGGCCGTTATGAACACTGAAGCTTTCTTT. Its translation is CASSSVGGRAVMNTEAFF.

This chain joins TRBV5-1 and TRBJ1-6; D gene unclear. This CDR3 has 15 amino acids. Trimming cost V 5 bases and J 7 bases, with 16 bases left between them. Germline CDR1 SGHRS, CDR2 YFSETQ. Here the CDR3 reads CASRVMSGSNSPLHF. CDR3 in DNA: TGCGCCAGCAGGGTAATGTCCGGGAGCAATTCACCCCTCCACTTT.

This chain links TRBV7-2 with TRBJ1-6; 9 bases line up with TRBD1. CDR3 length: 15 amino acids. The V gene's germline CDR1 is SGHTA and CDR2 FQGNSA. V lost 1 base to trimming and J lost 7 bases; unmatched junction nucleotides: 2. Here the CDR3 reads CASSLVGQGNSPLHF. Here the CDR3 DNA reads TGTGCCAGCAGCTTAGTGGGACAGGGAAATTCACCCCTCCACTTT.

V usage is TRBV5-6 and J usage is TRBJ2-1, with 10 bases lining up with TRBD2. The CDR3 runs to 16 residues. Germline CDR1 is SGHDT and CDR2 is YYEEEE. Germline trimming cut 4 bases from V and 4 bases from J; bases unmatched to any gene: 8. CDR3 DNA: TGTGCCAGCAGCGCCATAGCGGGGGGTTTTTACAATGAGCAGTTCTTC. Its translation is CASSAIAGGFYNEQFF. Complete variable domain (other parts from reference TRBV5-6 and TRBJ2-1): DAGVTQSPTHLIKTRGQQVTLRCSPKSGHDTVSWYQQALGQGPQFIFQYYEEEERQRGNFPDRFSGHQFPNYSSELNVNALLLGDSALYLCASSAIAGGFYNEQFFGPGTRLTVL.

V and J are TRBV19 and TRBJ1-5; D not certain. V gave up 0 bases and J gave up 4 bases, with 25 bases separating them. Germline V gives CDR1 LNHDA, CDR2 SQIVND (reference sequence). This CDR3 is 20 amino acids long. The CDR3 DNA is TGTGCCAGTAGTATAGATCGTCGGACTCCGGTTTCACGTTATAATCAGCCCCAGCATTTT. This gives the protein CASSIDRRTPVSRYNQPQHF.

In its sample, this clone was seen a few times. Other DNA sequences from this sample encode an identical CDR3 as well. The rearrangement joins TRBV7-2 to TRBJ2-3; D is perhaps TRBD2 (6 bases). Trimming shortened V by 2 bases and J by 2 bases, and 11 bases separated the two germline ends. From germline, CDR1 is SGHTA and CDR2 FQGNSA. The CDR3 length is 15 residues. The CDR3 region is CASSLSGGATDTQYF. The CDR3 DNA is TGTGCCAGCAGCTTATCGGGCGGGGCCACAGATACGCAGTATTTT.

The chain recombines TRBV19 with TRBJ2-4; 7 bases fit TRBD2. The V gene's germline CDR1 is LNHDA and CDR2 SQIVND (reference sequence). V gave up 3 bases and J gave up 9 bases; unmatched junction bases: 8. The CDR3 has 14 residues. Here the CDR3 DNA reads TGTGCCAGTAGTATGAGGGAGGGGAGCGGCATTCAGTACTTC. Protein product: CASSMREGSGIQYF. Full variable domain (missing parts from reference TRBV19 and TRBJ2-4): DGGITQSPKYLFRKEGQNVTLSCEQNLNHDAMYWYRQDPGQGLRLIYYSQIVNDFQKGDIAEGYSVSREKKESFPLTVTSAQKNPTAFYLCASSMREGSGIQYFGAGTRLSVL.

There are a few counts of this clone. The chain recombines TRBV7-2 with TRBJ2-2; 8 nucleotides match TRBD1. The germline V gene encodes CDR1 SGHTA and CDR2 FQGNSA. This CDR3 has 16 residues. With V trimmed by 5 bases and J by 0 bases, 5 bases remained unmatched. The CDR3 here is CASSPRQGTNTGELFF. DNA for the CDR3: TGTGCCAGCAGCCCCCGACAGGGGACGAACACCGGGGAGCTGTTTTTT.

This clone has only a few counts. This chain connects TRBV29-1 to TRBJ2-1; 9 nucleotides align to TRBD2. Germline CDR1 is SQVTM and CDR2 is ANQGSEA. There are 15 residues in the CDR3. Germline trimming cut 8 bases from V and 4 bases from J; bases unmatched to any gene: 12. The CDR3 region is CSSRPSGGIYNEQFF. The DNA of the CDR3 is TGCAGCTCCCGTCCCAGCGGGGGGATTTACAATGAGCAGTTCTTC.